The 6 T cell receptor beta chains listed next were all sequenced from one sample in a study of T cells and Merkel cell carcinoma outcomes. Assay used: immunoSEQ multiplex PCR; TCRdb lists only in-frame clones, some missing. In the table there are 9,000 or so clones, under 90% of which are singletons. Sequenced: tumor tissue from Merkel cell carcinoma. Every receptor here comes from a human donor with Merkel cell carcinoma.

This clone is a singleton in its sample. CDR3 nucleotide sequence: TGTGCCATCAAGGCTAGCGCTAGCACAGATACGCAGTATTTT. This translates into CAIKASASTDTQYF. The V call is TRBV10-3, the J call TRBJ2-3; tentative D call: TRBD2 (6 bases). With 7 bases removed from V and 0 bases from J, the gap between germline ends came to 11 bases. The CDR3 is made up of 14 amino acids. Germline CDR1 is ENHRY and CDR2 is SYGVKD.

V gene TRBV5-1 combines with J gene TRBJ2-7; TRBD1 aligns across 9 bases. The V gene end was trimmed by 1 base and the J gene end by 6 bases; junction bases not matched to a gene: 11. The CDR3 runs 16 residues. The germline V gene encodes CDR1 SGHRS and CDR2 YFSETQ. Written as DNA, the CDR3 is TGCGCCAGCAGCTTGTGGGCCGGGACAGGGTCTTTCGAGCAGTACTTC. Translated: CASSLWAGTGSFEQYF.

This clone was seen only once. The chain links TRBV10-2 to TRBJ1-2; no clear D. The germline V gene encodes CDR1 WSHSY and CDR2 SAAADI. The CDR3 is 13 residues long. Trimming removed 4 bases from V and 5 bases from J, with 11 bases in between. The CDR3 DNA reads TGCGCCAGCAGTGCCACAGACCTTTATGGCTACACCTTC. It specifies CASSATDLYGYTF.

This CDR3 is CASSIGISGGYTF. DNA for the CDR3: TGTGCCAGTAGTATAGGCATATCGGGTGGCTACACCTTC. This chain uses TRBV19 with TRBJ1-2; D remains unclear. This CDR3 has 13 amino acids. V lost 1 base to trimming and J lost 7 bases, with 10 bases between them. Germline V gives CDR1 LNHDA, CDR2 SQIVND (reference sequence).

The chain uses TRBV18 and TRBJ1-2; D might be TRBD1 (5 bases). The CDR3 loop spans 13 amino acids. The V gene's germline CDR1 is KGHSH and CDR2 LQKENI. With 3 bases removed from V and 8 bases from J, the gap between germline ends came to 13 bases. The CDR3 region has the DNA TGTGCCAGCTCACCTGACAGCAGTCAAGGCTACACCTTC. As protein: CASSPDSSQGYTF.

The chain is built from TRBV15 and TRBJ1-1; D is unclear. CDR1 and CDR2 (germline): LNHNV, YYDKDF (reference sequence). The V end lost 4 bases, the J end lost 5 bases, and 5 bases lay between the germline ends. This CDR3 spans 11 amino acids. In nucleotides, the CDR3 is TGTGCCACCAGCAAGAGGACTGAAGCTTTCTTT. This codes for CATSKRTEAFF.